This entry lists 20 T cell receptor beta chains sequenced from one sample in a study of shared clonotypes between healthy human individuals. Measured with immunoSEQ multiplex PCR; TCRdb has only the in-frame clones, and not every one. Of more than 850,000 clones in the sample, 75% to 80% were seen once. Sequencing was performed on memory CD4+ T cells from PBMCs. Subset denoted: CD45RA-negative fraction. The receptors were sampled from a man aged 18 to 29 in good health. Some clones in this sample may be carry-over from other donors' samples.

Only a few counts were recorded for this clone. The chain carries TRBV29-1 and TRBJ1-5; maybe TRBD1 (5 bases). V lost 4 bases to trimming and J lost 2 bases, with 6 bases between them. The germline CDR1 and CDR2 sequences are SQVTM and ANQGSEA. This CDR3 is 12 amino acids long. This CDR3 reads CSVGGGNQPQHF. CDR3 nucleotides: TGCAGCGTTGGGGGGGGCAATCAGCCCCAGCATTTT.

This chain joins TRBV6-5 and TRBJ2-3; a possible D gene is TRBD2 (5 bases). Trimming took 6 bases from V and 2 from J, leaving 12 bases between them. Per germline, CDR1 MNHEY and CDR2 SVGAGI. CDR3 length: 14 residues. DNA for the CDR3: TGTGCCAGCAGCCCCCAGACTAACACAGATACGCAGTATTTT. Encoded protein: CASSPQTNTDTQYF.

The chain recombines TRBV7-9 with TRBJ2-2; the D call may be TRBD1 or TRBD2 (6 bases each). CDR3 size: 16 residues. With 10 bases removed from V and 7 bases from J, the gap between germline ends came to 25 bases. Germline-derived CDR1 and CDR2 are SEHNR and FQNEAQ (reference sequence). The CDR3 DNA reads TGTGCCACCCCCCGGAGGGCCGGGGGCGCGGACGGGGAGCTGTTTTTT. This gives the protein CATPRRAGGADGELFF.

The chain recombines TRBV28 with TRBJ2-7; the match to TRBD1 covers 7 bases. CDR3 length: 13 residues. With 4 bases clipped from V and 4 bases from J, the junction kept 4 bases outside the gene matches. CDR1 MDHEN and CDR2 SYDVKM come from the germline V gene. The CDR3 is CASSSGTVYEQYF. The CDR3 coding sequence is TGTGCCAGCAGTTCCGGGACAGTTTACGAGCAGTACTTC.

This chain uses TRBV6-6 with TRBJ2-1, with D perhaps given as TRBD1 or TRBD2 (5 bases each). From germline, CDR1 is MNHNY and CDR2 SVGAGI (reference sequence). V shed 0 bases and J shed 8 bases, with 14 bases lying between them. CDR3 length: 15 residues. The CDR3 DNA sequence: TGTGCCAGCAGTTACTCAAGGCAGGGAGTATATGAGCAGTTCTTC. Translation gives CASSYSRQGVYEQFF.

The genes are TRBV4-2 and TRBJ2-7; TRBD2 matches at 11 bases. The V gene's germline CDR1 is LGHNA and CDR2 YNFKEQ. CDR3 length: 16 amino acids. V lost 4 bases and J lost 1; bases outside the gene matches: 6. Written as DNA, the CDR3 is TGTGCCAGCAGCCTAACTAGCGGGAGAGGGTCCTACGAGCAGTACTTC. Translated, it gives CASSLTSGRGSYEQYF.

The chain couples TRBV5-1 to TRBJ2-2, with a tentative D call TRBD1 (5 bases). The germline CDR1 and CDR2 sequences are SGHRS and YFSETQ. The CDR3 has 15 residues. V was cut by 5 bases and J by 2 bases, with 13 bases left in between. The CDR3 region is CASRLTETNTGELFF. The DNA for the CDR3 is TGCGCCAGCAGACTGACAGAGACCAACACCGGGGAGCTGTTTTTT.

The V gene is TRBV6-1, the J gene TRBJ2-5; 8 bases are a match to TRBD1. The CDR3 spans 15 residues. Trimming cost V 7 bases and J 3 bases; bases outside gene matches: 10. Germline CDR1 and CDR2: MNHNS and SASEGT. CDR3 protein: CASNGPDRAEETQYF. CDR3 DNA: TGTGCCAGCAATGGCCCGGACAGGGCTGAAGAGACCCAGTACTTC.

J is TRBJ2-7 and V is TRBV30; D tentatively fits TRBD1 or TRBD2 (6 bases each). V lost 2 bases, J lost 0 bases, and 20 bases lay in between. Germline V gene data show CDR1 as GTSNPN and CDR2 as SVGIG (reference sequence). CDR3 length equals 17 residues. CDR3 coding DNA: TGTGCCTGGAGTTTGAGGGGGGCTCCGGAGTCCTCCTACGAGCAGTACTTC. Residues: CAWSLRGAPESSYEQYF. The whole variable domain, remainder taken from reference TRBV30 and TRBJ2-7, is SQTIHQWPATLVQPVGSPLSLECTVEGTSNPNLYWYRQAAGRGLQLLFYSVGIGQISSEVPQNLSASRPQDRQFILSSKKLLLSDSGFYLCAWSLRGAPESSYEQYFGPGTRLTVT.

This clone was detected once. The rearrangement links TRBV18 to TRBJ1-4, with 7 nucleotides matching TRBD1. CDR1 and CDR2 (germline): KGHSH, LQKENI. The V gene end was trimmed by 4 bases and the J gene end by 0 bases; junction bases not matched to a gene: 5. The CDR3 loop spans 16 amino acids. CDR3 loop: CASSQNRGATNEKLFF. In DNA, the CDR3 is TGTGCCAGCTCACAGAACAGGGGCGCAACTAATGAAAAACTGTTTTTT. The full variable domain, with the rest looked up from reference TRBV18 and TRBJ1-4, is NAGVMQNPRHLVRRRGQEARLRCSPMKGHSHVYWYRQLPEEGLKFMVYLQKENIIDESGMPKERFSAEFPKEGPSILRIQQVVRGDSAAYFCASSQNRGATNEKLFFGSGTQLSVL.

The rearrangement joins TRBV6-1 to TRBJ2-3; the match to TRBD1 covers 9 bases. In germline, CDR1 is MNHNS, CDR2 SASEGT. Unmatched junction bases numbered 2, after V lost 5 bases and J lost 2 bases. The CDR3 spans 14 residues. The CDR3 DNA reads TGTGCCAGCAGTCTACAGGGGGCCACAGATACGCAGTATTTT. Translated, it gives CASSLQGATDTQYF.

A few counts support this clone. V gene TRBV7-9 combines with J gene TRBJ1-2, with unresolved D. The V gene's germline CDR1 is SEHNR and CDR2 FQNEAQ (reference sequence). The CDR3 loop spans 13 amino acids. V was clipped by 1 base and J by 4 bases, with 7 bases between them. The CDR3 region is CASSLGWGYGYTF. In DNA, the CDR3 is TGTGCCAGCAGCTTAGGCTGGGGCTATGGCTACACCTTC.

This chain connects TRBV10-3 to TRBJ1-5; D gene uncertain. Deletions cut 3 bases from V and 4 bases from J, with 19 bases between. Germline V gene data show CDR1 as ENHRY and CDR2 as SYGVKD. CDR3 length equals 17 residues. In nucleotides, the CDR3 is TGTGCCATCAGTGACTCAATGACGAGGAAAGAGAATCAGCCCCAGCATTTT. It translates to CAISDSMTRKENQPQHF.

This clone appeared once. The rearrangement uses TRBV9 and TRBJ1-1, with TRBD1 matching 9 bases. After removal of 4 bases from V and 4 bases from J, the junction contained 8 bases not matched to a gene. This CDR3 contains 15 residues. In germline, CDR1 is SGDLS, CDR2 YYNGEE. CDR3: CASSPQGTGFTEAFF. The CDR3 DNA reads as TGTGCCAGCAGCCCTCAGGGGACAGGGTTCACTGAAGCTTTCTTT.

The CDR3 nucleotides are TGTGCCAGCAGCTTAGCTGGCCGGGAGGAAGAGACCCAGTACTTC. It yields the protein CASSLAGREEETQYF. The chain carries TRBV7-2 and TRBJ2-5, with 7 bases that match TRBD2. Germline lookup yields CDR1 SGHTA and CDR2 FQGNSA. The CDR3 length is 15 residues. V was clipped by 0 bases and J by 3 bases; unmatched bases: 4.

The gene calls are TRBV6-1 and TRBJ2-6; D remains ambiguous. V was shortened by 10 bases and J by 0 bases, with 7 bases between the two germline ends. CDR3 size: 13 residues. Germline lookup yields CDR1 MNHNS and CDR2 SASEGT. The CDR3 is CANMNSGANVLTF. CDR3 nucleotide sequence: TGTGCCAATATGAACTCTGGGGCCAACGTCCTGACTTTC.

The V call is TRBV30, the J call TRBJ1-1; 9 bases agree with TRBD1. The CDR3 loop spans 14 amino acids. Germline V CDR1 and CDR2: GTSNPN, SVGIG (reference sequence). With V trimmed by 7 bases and J by 0 bases, 6 bases remained unmatched. CDR3 bases: TGTGCCTCATCTAGGGACAGGGTGAACACTGAAGCTTTCTTT. It translates to CASSRDRVNTEAFF.

The chain links TRBV21-1 to TRBJ2-7; whether TRBD2, the table's D call, matches the DNA was not checked. TRBV21-1 is an annotated pseudogene. The CDR3 has 18 residues. DNA of the CDR3: TGTGCCAGCAGTAAACCCCGGGACCGGGAGCTGGGATCCTACGAGCAGTACTTC. Protein: CASSKPRDRELGSYEQYF.

The count of this clone is one. This chain uses TRBV28 with TRBJ1-5; D perhaps matches TRBD1 (5 bases). V gave up 11 bases and J gave up 4 bases, with 18 bases separating them. Germline V gives CDR1 MDHEN, CDR2 SYDVKM. The CDR3 extends over 14 amino acids. The CDR3 DNA reads as TGTGCCCACGCCGTAGGGGATCCGAATCAGCCCCAGCATTTT. Protein sequence: CAHAVGDPNQPQHF.

The rearrangement joins TRBV28 to TRBJ2-2, with 7 bases lining up with TRBD1. The CDR3 covers 15 residues. Trimming cost V 6 bases and J 0 bases; bases outside gene matches: 4. Per the germline V gene, CDR1 is MDHEN and CDR2 is SYDVKM. CDR3 sequence reads: CASRTQGANTGELFF. The CDR3 DNA sequence: TGTGCCAGCAGAACCCAGGGGGCGAACACCGGGGAGCTGTTTTTT.